Given below is one TCR beta chain in context. The antigen remains undetermined. Deep was the level at which the assay was run. An even split of each subset's genomic DNA across several immunoSEQ plates was performed. The repertoire was sequenced with immunoSEQ multiplex PCR; TCRdb's copy has only in-frame clones and lacks some. This table has fewer than 1.6 million clones, approximately 98.5% appearing once. CDR1 is SGHRS, CDR2 YFSETQ, per germline. The CDR3 consists of 15 residues. V gave up 0 bases and J gave up 11 bases; unmatched junction bases: 9. These data belong to a study of shared clonotypes between healthy human individuals. Regarding the study as a whole: Unshared clonotypes carried lower generation probabilities than those common to all four donors. Only a few donors were included, so the genetic and exposure-history diversity represented was limited.

The chain combines TRBV5-1 with TRBJ2-1; 9 bases fit TRBD2. The specimen was naive CD4+ T cells sorted from blood. Described subset: CD45RA+ positively selected. This receptor was taken from a young man in good health. The CDR3 nucleotides read TGCGCCAGCAGCTTGGTATTAGCGGGAGAGGGGCAGCAGTTCTTC. Its translation: CASSLVLAGEGQQFF.